This T cell receptor beta chain was recorded in a study of spatial heterogeneity in lung cancer. About the study: In raw reads, more than 9.5 appearances on average were recorded for each unique TCR and UMI combination.

The sample holds a few counts of this clonotype. The germline V gene encodes CDR1 SGHTA and CDR2 FQGTGA. The CDR3 runs to 13 residues. Between the trimmed V and J ends, which lost 3 bases and 1 base, there was a span of 6 bases. TCRdb re-derived calls from the 5' RACE reads in MiXCR, one entry per CDR3 protein. The sample lists more than 80,000 distinct CDR3 sequences, 12% occurring once. Time point indicated: sample taken at primary tumor resection. There were 75 or so donors, all of them untreated patients with early-stage non-small cell lung cancer. Frozen PBMC, nontumor lung or tumor provided whole RNA, which was sequenced unsorted.

This receptor was taken from a male donor with early-stage non-small cell lung cancer. This chain connects TRBV7-3 to TRBJ1-1; the D is unclear. The material was PBMCs, obtained at surgery. CDR3 DNA: TGTGCCAGCAGCTTGGAGGCGAACACTGAAGCTTTCTTT. It is translated as CASSLEANTEAFF.